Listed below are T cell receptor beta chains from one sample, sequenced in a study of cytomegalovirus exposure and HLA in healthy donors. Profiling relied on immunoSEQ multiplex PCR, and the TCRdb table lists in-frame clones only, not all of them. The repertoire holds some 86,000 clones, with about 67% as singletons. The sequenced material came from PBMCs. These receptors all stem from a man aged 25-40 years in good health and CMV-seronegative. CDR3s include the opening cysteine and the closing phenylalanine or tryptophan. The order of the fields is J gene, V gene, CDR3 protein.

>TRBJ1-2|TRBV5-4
CASSLGQDIGRGYTF
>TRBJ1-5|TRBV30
CAWSVRSGTNQPPHF
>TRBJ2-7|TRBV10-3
CAISESGGQGAYEQYF
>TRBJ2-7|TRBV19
CASSRTGMEEQYF
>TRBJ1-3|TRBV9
CASSSRGGLSSGNTIYF
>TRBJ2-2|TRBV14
CASSPDYNTGELFF
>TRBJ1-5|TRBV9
CASSVDGARQPQHF
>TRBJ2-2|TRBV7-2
CASSFFEGLTGELFF
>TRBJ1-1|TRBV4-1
CASSQVGAQGPEAFF
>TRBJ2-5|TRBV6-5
CASSTRDRVQETQYF
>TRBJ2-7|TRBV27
CASSAVSGSSYEQYF
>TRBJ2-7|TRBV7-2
CASSSTGVYTYEQYF
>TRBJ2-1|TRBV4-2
CASSPAGGRYNEQFF
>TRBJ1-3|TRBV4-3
CASSQDAFGTGGNTIYF
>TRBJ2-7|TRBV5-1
CASSRTGTGLHEQYF
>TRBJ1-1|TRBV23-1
CASSQLGSQVRDEHAEAFF
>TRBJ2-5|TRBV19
CASSPSGGPRETQYF
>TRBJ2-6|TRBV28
CASSFAGASSGANVLTF
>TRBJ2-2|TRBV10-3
CAISVVSGELFF
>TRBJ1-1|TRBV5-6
CASTRGESEPVMNTEAFF
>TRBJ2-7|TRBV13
CASSIGTSGIGEQYF
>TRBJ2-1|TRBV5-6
CASSFLGDTVF
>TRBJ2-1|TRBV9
CASSVATHGRSSYNEQFF
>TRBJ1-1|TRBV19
CASSAGQGVSEAFF
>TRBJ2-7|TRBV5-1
CASSFIAGGVKEQYF
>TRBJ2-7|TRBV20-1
CSAAGVYEQYF
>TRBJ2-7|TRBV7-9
CASSLGGQPVAGYF
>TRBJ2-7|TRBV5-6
CASSTLGTGVYEQYF
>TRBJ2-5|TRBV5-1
CASSLQETQYF
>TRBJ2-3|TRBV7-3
CASSPPGGGGAGDTQYF
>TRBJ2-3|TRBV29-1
CSVLQENTDTQYF
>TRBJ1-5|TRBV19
CASSIGSAGRNQPQHF
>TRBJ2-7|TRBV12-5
CASGLEDRGKTYEQYF
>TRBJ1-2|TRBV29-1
CSVQPVLPNYGYTF
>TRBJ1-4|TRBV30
CAWSSGGDSTNEKLFF
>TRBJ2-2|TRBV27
CASSAGDRLSPGELFF
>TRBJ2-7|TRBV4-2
CASSQDGTGSYEQYF
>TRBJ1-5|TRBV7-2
CASSPDGHYQPQHF
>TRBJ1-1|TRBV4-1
CASSQNHPTGGTEAFF
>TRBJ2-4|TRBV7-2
CASSLGGPAKNIQYF
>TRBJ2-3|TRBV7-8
CASSTRLAGGHSTDTQYF
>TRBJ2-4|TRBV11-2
CASSLEGTGTNIQYF
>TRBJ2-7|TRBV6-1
CASSGQGYEQYF